This TCR beta chain was retrieved from a study of shared clonotypes between healthy human individuals (dated by TCRdb to 2018 to 2021). About the study as a whole: Three men and a couple of women, aged 18 to 49 years, made up the cohort. For each donor, CD4 naive and CD4 memory were each run on three plates, CD8 naive on two plates, and CD8 memory on one plate. The study deeply sequenced blood TCR repertoires of several healthy adults to estimate repertoire size and the extent of clonotype sharing between individuals. To increase sequencing depth and limit assay-specific biases, TCR repertoire library preparation and sequencing were carried out by different laboratories using diverse techniques. Per donor, leukapheresis produced somewhere between about 0.9 and 9 billion PBMCs.

Regarding this clone: It has no known antigen specificity. No much larger clone exists at a distance of one base, and base qualities are not known.

CD8 naive samples were obtained by positive selection for CCR7 among CD45RO-negative cells, yielding a CD45RA+CCR7+ population from which TemRA cells were excluded. The donors were healthy, HIV-negative adults with no recently reported acute infections or vaccinations. Only Caucasian adults living in Nashville, Tennessee, USA were represented among the donors. Blood was obtained by leukapheresis, after which PBMCs were separated by Ficoll-Histopaque density gradient centrifugation and cryopreserved in liquid nitrogen vapor phase. Analytical flow cytometry was used to check the purity and quantity of each magnetically sorted T cell population. Each sorted fraction had its genomic DNA isolated and then quantified by UV absorbance on a Nanodrop 2000c. CDR1 and CDR2 are read off the germline V gene as SGDLS and YYNGEE. The CDR3 runs 15 residues from the cysteine to the phenylalanine. CDR3 DNA is the only sequence kept; it has 45 bases, read in frame from the first base. V lost 2 bases and J lost 7 bases; the stretch between them is 18 bases long.

TCR CDR3 regions were amplified from genomic DNA by multiplex PCR using the deep immunoSEQ assay. Extracted genomic DNA from each cell subset was distributed evenly across all wells of several immunoSEQ 96-well plates, and each plate was treated as a replicate. For sorted subsets, each replicate PCR was loaded with roughly 0.2 ug genomic DNA, equivalent to approximately 33,000 T cell genomes. Purified libraries were measured with a Qubit 3.0 fluorometer, size-checked on a Bioanalyzer 2100, and measured again with the KAPA Library Quantification kit. Each immunoSEQ 96-well plate was sequenced on its own single-read 150-cycle Illumina NextSeq 550 flow cell. In the original analysis: Because the immunoSEQ output included only junctional sequences and no quality scores, the filtering could not be the same as the filtering used for full-length reads. Sequences were annotated with PyIR, a Python wrapper for IgBLAST v1.9, using IMGT germline references to assign V/J genes and CDR3. Reads were filtered out if the reads had weak V/J assignments (E-value above 1e-6), no CDR3, stop codons, out-of-frame junctions, or ambiguous translated residues. V3J clonotypes were defined as sequences sharing an identical inferred V gene, J gene, and CDR3 amino acid sequence. Percentage overlap between repertoires was calculated by dividing the number of shared unique clonotypes by the size of the smaller repertoire. Repertoire richness was assessed with RTK rarefaction, the Chao1 estimator, and Recon v2.1 estimates of unobserved clonotypes. OLGA was used to compute generation probabilities for all TCRbeta clonotypes that the gDNA method yielded from a few donors. In TCRdb, the immuneACCESS table is reduced to in-frame sequences with V and J assigned. These tables do not hold every clone; where another copy was compared, an unresolved V gene accounts for under half, and the others remain unexplained. That table furnishes V, J and clone size, whereas the DNA furnished D and trimming. For this sample there are hundreds of thousands of clones; approximately 96% appear just once. The biggest ten clones account for 0.095% to 0.13% of the sample.

Beyond this particular receptor, the publication reports: Pairwise subsampling indicated that sequencing depth was expected to affect the degree of clonotype sharing among donors. Because the study included only a small number of donors, the genetic and exposure-history diversity represented was limited. Sampling was restricted to blood, and TCR repertoires in tissues likely differ from the TCR repertoires found in blood. Even with the large sequencing depth, rarefaction of the sorted-subset datasets indicated that sequencing was incomplete. When a handful of donors were compared, the shared fraction of clonotypes was approximately 5% for naive CD4, 3.5% for naive CD8, 2.3% for memory CD4, and 0.35% to 0.4% for memory CD8. Naive subsets generally had larger estimated clonotype richness than memory subsets did. Compared with non-shared clonotypes, the clonotypes found in all four sorted-subset donors had higher generation probabilities.

This TCR was sampled from a woman aged 25 to 45 in good health. The material sequenced was naive CD8+ T cells sorted from blood. This sample's cell subset or site label indicates: CD45RA+CCR7+. In this chain, TRBV9 is recombined with TRBJ1-2; matching of 5 bases hints at TRBD1 as the D gene. At the DNA level, the sequence is TGTGCCAGCAGCGTCCGACTCCAGGGCCCCATTGGCTACACCTTC. It is translated as CASSVRLQGPIGYTF.